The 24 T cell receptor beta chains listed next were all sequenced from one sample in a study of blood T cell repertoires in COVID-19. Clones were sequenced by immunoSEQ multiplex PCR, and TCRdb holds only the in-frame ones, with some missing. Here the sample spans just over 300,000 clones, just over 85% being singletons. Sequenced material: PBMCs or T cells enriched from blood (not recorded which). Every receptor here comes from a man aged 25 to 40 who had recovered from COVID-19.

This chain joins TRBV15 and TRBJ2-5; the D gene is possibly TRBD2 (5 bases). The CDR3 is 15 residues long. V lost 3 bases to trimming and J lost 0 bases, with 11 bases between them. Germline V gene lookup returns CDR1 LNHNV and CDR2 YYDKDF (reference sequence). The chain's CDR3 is CATSRDWHNQETQYF. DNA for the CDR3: TGTGCCACCAGCAGGGACTGGCATAACCAAGAGACCCAGTACTTC.

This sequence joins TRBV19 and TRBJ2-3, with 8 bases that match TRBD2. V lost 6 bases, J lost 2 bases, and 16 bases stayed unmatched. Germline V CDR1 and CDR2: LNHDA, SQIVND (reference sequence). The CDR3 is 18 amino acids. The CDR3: CASRRGGSRFNDTDTQYF. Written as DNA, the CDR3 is TGTGCCAGTAGACGCGGGGGGAGCAGATTCAACGACACAGATACGCAGTATTTT.

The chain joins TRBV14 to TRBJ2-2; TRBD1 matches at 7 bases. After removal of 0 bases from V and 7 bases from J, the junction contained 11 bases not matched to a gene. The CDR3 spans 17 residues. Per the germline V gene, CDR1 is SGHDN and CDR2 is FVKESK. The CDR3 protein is CASSQEWGQLALGELFF. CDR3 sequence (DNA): TGTGCCAGCAGCCAAGAGTGGGGACAGTTGGCGCTCGGGGAGCTGTTTTTT.

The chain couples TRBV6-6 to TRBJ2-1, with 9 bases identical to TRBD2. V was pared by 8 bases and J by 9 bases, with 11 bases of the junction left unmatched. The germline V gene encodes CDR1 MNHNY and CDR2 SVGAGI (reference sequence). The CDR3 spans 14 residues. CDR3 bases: TGTGCCAGCGAGGGAGCGGGGGGCCCTGGTGAGCAGTTCTTC. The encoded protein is CASEGAGGPGEQFF.

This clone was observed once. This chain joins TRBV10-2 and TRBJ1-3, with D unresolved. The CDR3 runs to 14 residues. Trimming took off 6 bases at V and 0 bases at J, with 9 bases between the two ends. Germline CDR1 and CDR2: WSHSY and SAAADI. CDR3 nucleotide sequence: TGCGCCAGCAGGGAGGGCCCCTCTGGAAACACCATATATTTT. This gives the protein CASREGPSGNTIYF.

The CDR3 region is CASSLSGLGGYTF. DNA for the CDR3: TGTGCCAGCAGCTTATCTGGGCTTGGGGGCTACACCTTC. The chain combines TRBV7-8 with TRBJ1-2, with unresolved D. Germline values: CDR1 SGHVS, CDR2 FQNEAQ. V was pared by 2 bases and J by 8 bases, with 12 bases between. The CDR3 is made up of 13 amino acids.

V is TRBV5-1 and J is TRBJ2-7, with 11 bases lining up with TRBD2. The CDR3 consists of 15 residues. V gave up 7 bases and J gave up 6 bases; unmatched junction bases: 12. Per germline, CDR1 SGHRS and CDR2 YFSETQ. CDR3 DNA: TGCGCCAGCGCTGTTAGCGGGGGGGCCCTCAGCGAGCAGTACTTC. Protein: CASAVSGGALSEQYF.

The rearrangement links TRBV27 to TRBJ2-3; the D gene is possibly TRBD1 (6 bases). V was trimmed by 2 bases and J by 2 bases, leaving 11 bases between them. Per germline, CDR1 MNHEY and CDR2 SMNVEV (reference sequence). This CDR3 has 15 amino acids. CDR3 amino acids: CASSLGDTLTDTQYF. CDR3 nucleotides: TGTGCCAGCAGTTTAGGGGACACACTCACAGATACGCAGTATTTT.

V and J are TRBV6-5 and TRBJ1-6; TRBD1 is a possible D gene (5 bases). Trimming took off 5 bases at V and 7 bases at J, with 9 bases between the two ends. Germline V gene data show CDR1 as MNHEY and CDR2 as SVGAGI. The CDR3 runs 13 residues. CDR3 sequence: CASSPGGNSPLHF. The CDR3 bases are TGTGCCAGCAGTCCGGGGGGGAATTCACCCCTCCACTTT.

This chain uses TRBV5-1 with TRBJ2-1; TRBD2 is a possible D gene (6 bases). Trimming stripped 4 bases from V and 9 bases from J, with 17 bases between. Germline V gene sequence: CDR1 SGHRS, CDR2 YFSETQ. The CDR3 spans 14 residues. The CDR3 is CASSGGSSFPEQFF. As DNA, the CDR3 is TGCGCCAGCAGCGGGGGGTCTAGCTTCCCTGAGCAGTTCTTC.

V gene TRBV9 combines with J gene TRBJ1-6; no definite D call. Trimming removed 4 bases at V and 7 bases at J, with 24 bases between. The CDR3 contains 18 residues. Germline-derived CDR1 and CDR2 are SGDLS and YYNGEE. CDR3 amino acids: CASSLGDGSYLINSPLHF. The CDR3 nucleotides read TGTGCCAGCAGCTTGGGAGATGGGAGCTACCTTATCAATTCACCCCTCCACTTT.

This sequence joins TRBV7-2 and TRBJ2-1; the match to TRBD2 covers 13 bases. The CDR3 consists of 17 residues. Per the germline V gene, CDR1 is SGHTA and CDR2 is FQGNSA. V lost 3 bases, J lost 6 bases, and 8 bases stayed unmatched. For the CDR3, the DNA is TGTGCCAGCAGCTTGGGGGCCGGGACTAGCGGGATCAATGAGCAGTTCTTC. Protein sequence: CASSLGAGTSGINEQFF. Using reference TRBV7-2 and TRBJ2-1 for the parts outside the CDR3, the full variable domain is GAGVSQSPSNKVTEKGKDVELRCDPISGHTALYWYRQSLGQGLEFLIYFQGNSAPDKSGLPSDRFSAERTGGSVSTLTIQRTQQEDSAVYLCASSLGAGTSGINEQFFGPGTRLTVL.

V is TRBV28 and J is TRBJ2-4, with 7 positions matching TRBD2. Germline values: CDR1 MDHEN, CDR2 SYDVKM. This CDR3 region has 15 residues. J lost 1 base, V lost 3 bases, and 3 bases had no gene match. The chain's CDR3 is CASSLAGRAKNIQYF. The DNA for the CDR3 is TGTGCCAGCAGTTTGGCCGGGAGGGCCAAAAACATTCAGTACTTC.

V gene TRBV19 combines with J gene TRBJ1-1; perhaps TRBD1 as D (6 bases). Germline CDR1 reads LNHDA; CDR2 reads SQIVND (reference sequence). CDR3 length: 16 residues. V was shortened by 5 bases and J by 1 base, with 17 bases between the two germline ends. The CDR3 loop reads CASSSPPGVTNTEAFF. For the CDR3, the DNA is TGTGCCAGTAGTTCTCCCCCAGGGGTCACGAACACTGAAGCTTTCTTT.

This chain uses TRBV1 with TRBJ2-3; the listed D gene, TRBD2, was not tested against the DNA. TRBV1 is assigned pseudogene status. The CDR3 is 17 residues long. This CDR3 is CTSSQGLITPSTDTQYF. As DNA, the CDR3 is TGCACCAGCAGCCAGGGACTGATTACTCCTAGCACAGATACGCAGTATTTT.

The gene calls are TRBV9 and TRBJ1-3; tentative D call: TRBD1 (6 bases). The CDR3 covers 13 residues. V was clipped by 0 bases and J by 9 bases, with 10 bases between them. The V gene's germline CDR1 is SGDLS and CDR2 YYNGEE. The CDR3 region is CASSVVQGGTIYF. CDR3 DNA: TGTGCCAGCAGCGTAGTACAGGGTGGCACCATATATTTT.

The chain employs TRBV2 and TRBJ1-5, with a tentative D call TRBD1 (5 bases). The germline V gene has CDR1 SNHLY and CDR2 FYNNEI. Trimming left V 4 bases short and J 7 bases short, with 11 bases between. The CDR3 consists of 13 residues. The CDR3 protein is CASSGRVGQPQHF. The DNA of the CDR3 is TGTGCCAGCAGTGGCAGGGTAGGCCAGCCCCAGCATTTT.

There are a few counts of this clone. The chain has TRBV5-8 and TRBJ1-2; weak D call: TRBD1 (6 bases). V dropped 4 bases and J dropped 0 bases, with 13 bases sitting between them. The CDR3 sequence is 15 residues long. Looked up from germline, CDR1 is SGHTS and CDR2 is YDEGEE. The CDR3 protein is CASSRGQIANYGYTF. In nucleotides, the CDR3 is TGTGCCAGCAGCCGAGGACAGATAGCTAACTATGGCTACACCTTC.

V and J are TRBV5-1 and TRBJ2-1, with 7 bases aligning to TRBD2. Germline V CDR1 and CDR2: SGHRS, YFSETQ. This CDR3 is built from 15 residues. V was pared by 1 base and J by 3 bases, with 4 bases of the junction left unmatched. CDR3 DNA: TGCGCCAGCAGCTTGATGGCTAGCGGCTACAATGAGCAGTTCTTC. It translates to CASSLMASGYNEQFF.

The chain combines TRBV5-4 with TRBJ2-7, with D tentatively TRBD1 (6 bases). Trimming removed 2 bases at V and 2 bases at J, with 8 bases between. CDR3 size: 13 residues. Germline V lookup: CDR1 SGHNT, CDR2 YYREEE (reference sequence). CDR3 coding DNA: TGTGCCAGCAGCTTCGGGACAACCTACGAGCAGTACTTC. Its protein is CASSFGTTYEQYF.

The DNA for the CDR3 is TGCGCCAGCAGCGGGCAGGGGGACAATGAGCAGTTCTTC. Its protein product is CASSGQGDNEQFF. The V gene is TRBV4-1, the J gene TRBJ2-1; 7 bases match TRBD1. The CDR3 spans 13 residues. The germline V gene encodes CDR1 MGHRA and CDR2 YSYEKL. With 5 bases clipped from V and 5 bases from J, the junction kept 3 bases outside the gene matches.

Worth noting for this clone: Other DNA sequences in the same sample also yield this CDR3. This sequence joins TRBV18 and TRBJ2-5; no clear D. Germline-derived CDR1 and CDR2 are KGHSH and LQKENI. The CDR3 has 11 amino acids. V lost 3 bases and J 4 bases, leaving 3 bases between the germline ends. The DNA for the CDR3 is TGTGCCAGCTCACCCCGAGAGACCCAGTACTTC. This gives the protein CASSPRETQYF.

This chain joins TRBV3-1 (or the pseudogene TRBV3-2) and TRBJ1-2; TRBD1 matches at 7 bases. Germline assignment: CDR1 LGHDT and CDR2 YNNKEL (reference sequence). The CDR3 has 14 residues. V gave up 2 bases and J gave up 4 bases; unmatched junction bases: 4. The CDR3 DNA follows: TGTGCCAGCAGCCAATCCGCAGGGGGCTATGGCTACACCTTC. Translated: CASSQSAGGYGYTF.

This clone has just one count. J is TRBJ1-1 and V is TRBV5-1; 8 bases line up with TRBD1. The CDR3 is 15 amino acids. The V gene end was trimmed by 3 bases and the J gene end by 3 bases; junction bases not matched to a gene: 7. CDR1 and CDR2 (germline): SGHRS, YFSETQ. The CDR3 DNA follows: TGCGCCAGCAGCTATTGGACAGGGTCGGACACTGAAGCTTTCTTT. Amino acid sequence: CASSYWTGSDTEAFF.